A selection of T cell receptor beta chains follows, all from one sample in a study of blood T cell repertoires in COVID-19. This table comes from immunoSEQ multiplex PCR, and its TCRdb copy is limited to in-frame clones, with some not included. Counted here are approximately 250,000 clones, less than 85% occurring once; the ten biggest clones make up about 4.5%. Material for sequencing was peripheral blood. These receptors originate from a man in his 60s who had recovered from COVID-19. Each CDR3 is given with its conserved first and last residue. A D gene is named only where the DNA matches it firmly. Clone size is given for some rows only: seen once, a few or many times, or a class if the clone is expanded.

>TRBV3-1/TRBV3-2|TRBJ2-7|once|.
TGTGCCAGCAGCCACTTCTCCTACGAGCAGTACTTC
CASSHFSYEQYF
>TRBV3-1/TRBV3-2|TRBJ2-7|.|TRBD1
TGTGCCAGCAACCCGATCCGGGACAGGGGGATCCACGAGCAGTACTTC
CASNPIRDRGIHEQYF
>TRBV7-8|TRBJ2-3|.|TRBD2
TGTGCCAGCAGTCTAAACAGGGGACTAGCGGGCACAGATACGCAGTATTTT
CASSLNRGLAGTDTQYF
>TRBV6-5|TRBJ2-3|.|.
TGTGCTACCAACACCGGGACTGGGCGCACAGATACGCAGTATTTT
CATNTGTGRTDTQYF
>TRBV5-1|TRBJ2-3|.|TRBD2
TGCGCCAGCAGCTTGGGAGGGACTACTAGCGGGACTGCTGATACGCAGTATTTT
CASSLGGTTSGTADTQYF
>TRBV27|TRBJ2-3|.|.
TGTGCCAGCAGTTTTCAGCAGGTCGCCGATACGCAGTATTTT
CASSFQQVADTQYF
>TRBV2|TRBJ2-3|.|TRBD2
TGTGCCAGCAGACGACTAGCGGGAGAGGCCACAGATACGCAGTATTTT
CASRRLAGEATDTQYF
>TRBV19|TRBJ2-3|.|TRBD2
TGTGCCAGCTCCGTGGTAGCGGGAGGGGTAAGCACAGATACGCAGTATTTT
CASSVVAGGVSTDTQYF
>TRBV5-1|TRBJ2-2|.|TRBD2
TGCGCCAGCAGCTTGGGGTCACCGGGACTAGCGGGACCCGGGGAGCTGTTTTTT
CASSLGSPGLAGPGELFF
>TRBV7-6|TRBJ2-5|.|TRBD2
TGTGCCAGCAGCTCGTGGACTAGCGGGAGGACAAAAGAGACCCAGTACTTC
CASSSWTSGRTKETQYF
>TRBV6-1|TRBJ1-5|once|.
TGTGCCAGCAGTGAGCAGGGGTATAGCAATCAGCCCCAGCATTTT
CASSEQGYSNQPQHF
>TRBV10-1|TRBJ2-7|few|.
TGCGCCAGCAGTGCGGATGAGGGCGGCTACGAGCAGTACTTC
CASSADEGGYEQYF
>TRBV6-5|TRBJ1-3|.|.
TGTGCCATTCAGGGAGGAAACACCATATATTTT
CAIQGGNTIYF
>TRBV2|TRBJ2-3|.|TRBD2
TGTGCCAGCAGTGGGGGGACTAGCGGGAGGATGGGGTATTTT
CASSGGTSGRMGYF
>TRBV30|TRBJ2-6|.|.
TGTGCCTGGAGCTCGACAGGCCGCTCTGGGGCCAACGTCCTGACTTTC
CAWSSTGRSGANVLTF
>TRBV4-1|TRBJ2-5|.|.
TGCGCCAGCAGCCAAGACTGGACAGTCCAAGAGACCCAGTACTTC
CASSQDWTVQETQYF
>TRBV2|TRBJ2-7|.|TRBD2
TGTGCCAGCAGGGTGGCGGGAGGGCTGTCGCTCTACGAGCAGTACTTC
CASRVAGGLSLYEQYF
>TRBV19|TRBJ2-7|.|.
TGTGCCAGTAGTATAGCCGGGGGACAGACCTACGAGCAGTACTTC
CASSIAGGQTYEQYF
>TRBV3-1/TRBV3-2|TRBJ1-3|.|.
TGTGCCAGCAGCCAAGGGGCCCGCTCTGGAAACACCATATATTTT
CASSQGARSGNTIYF
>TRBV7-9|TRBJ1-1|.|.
TGTGCCAGCAGCTTGGGGGCAGGACTCACTGAAGCTTTCTTT
CASSLGAGLTEAFF
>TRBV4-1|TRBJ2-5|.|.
TGCGCCTGGCGAGGTAGCGAGCAAGAGACCCAGTACTTC
CAWRGSEQETQYF
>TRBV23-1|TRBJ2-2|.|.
TGCGCCAGCAGCCCAAGAGTTGGACACGTCTATGAGGAGCTGTTTTTT
CASSPRVGHVYEELFF
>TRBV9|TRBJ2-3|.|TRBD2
TGTGCCAGCAGCGTAGCGGGACTAAGCACAGATACGCAGTATTTT
CASSVAGLSTDTQYF
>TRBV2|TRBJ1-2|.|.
TGTGCCAGCAGTGGAGACACACCAGCCAGCTATGGCTACACCTTC
CASSGDTPASYGYTF
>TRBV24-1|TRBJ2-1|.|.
TGTGCCACCAGTGATTCCGGGACAACTTCCTACAATGAGCAGTTCTTC
CATSDSGTTSYNEQFF
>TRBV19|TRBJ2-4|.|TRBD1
TGTGCCAGTACTGGGCGGTCACAACCGGGACAGAACATTCAGTACTTC
CASTGRSQPGQNIQYF
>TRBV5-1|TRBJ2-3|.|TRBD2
TGCGCCAGCAGCTCGGGACTAGCGGGGGGGCCAGGCGATACGCAGTATTTT
CASSSGLAGGPGDTQYF
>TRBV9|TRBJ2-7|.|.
TGTGCCAGCAGCTTCAACCAGGACAGCTACGAGCAGTACTTC
CASSFNQDSYEQYF
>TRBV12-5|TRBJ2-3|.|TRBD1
TGTGCTAGTGGTCCTGGACAGGGGAAAGATACGCAGTATTTT
CASGPGQGKDTQYF
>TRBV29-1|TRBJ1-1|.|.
TGCAGCGTTGAAGGGCTGGCCGCTGAAGCTTTCTTT
CSVEGLAAEAFF
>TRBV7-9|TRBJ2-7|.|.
TGTGCCAGCAGCCTCCGGGAAACCTACGAGCAGTACTTC
CASSLRETYEQYF
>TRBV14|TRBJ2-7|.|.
TGTGCCAGCAGCCAGACAACCTACGAGCAGTACTTC
CASSQTTYEQYF
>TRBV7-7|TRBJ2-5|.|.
TGTGCTAGCAGCTTTATAGACAGTCAAGAGACCCAGTACTTC
CASSFIDSQETQYF
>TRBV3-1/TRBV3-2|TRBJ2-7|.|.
TGTGCCAGCAGCCAAGGAGCCTACGAGCAGTACTTC
CASSQGAYEQYF
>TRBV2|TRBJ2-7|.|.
TGTGCCAGCAGTGAATCTACTAGCCCGAGCTACGAGCAGTACTTC
CASSESTSPSYEQYF
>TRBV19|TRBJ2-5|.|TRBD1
TGTGCCAGTAGTATACCCGGACAGGGACGGGAGACCCAGTACTTC
CASSIPGQGRETQYF
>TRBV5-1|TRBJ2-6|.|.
TGCGCCAGCAGCCCCTTTGGGGGCTCCGGGGCCAACGTCCTGACTTTC
CASSPFGGSGANVLTF
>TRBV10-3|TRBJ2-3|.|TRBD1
TGTGCCATTAGGACAGGGGGCTCTGGAGATACGCAGTATTTT
CAIRTGGSGDTQYF
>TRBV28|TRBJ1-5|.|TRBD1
TGTGCCAGCCGGCGGGGGGGAGGGGGCGCCGGCAATCAGCCCCAGCATTTT
CASRRGGGGAGNQPQHF
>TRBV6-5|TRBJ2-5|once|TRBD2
TGTGCCAGCAGTCCGGGAGGGATCCAAGAGACCCAGTACTTC
CASSPGGIQETQYF
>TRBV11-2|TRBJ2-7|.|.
TGTGCCAGCAGCCCTGGAAGCGGCTCCCTCTACGAGCAGTACTTC
CASSPGSGSLYEQYF
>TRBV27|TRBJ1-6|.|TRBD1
TGTGCCAGCAGTTTAAGAGGGGGCAATTCACCCCTCCACTTT
CASSLRGGNSPLHF
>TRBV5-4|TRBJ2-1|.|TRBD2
TGTGCCAGCAGCGCCACGGGACTAGGCCTCCTGGGGTCCTACAATGAGCAGTTCTTC
CASSATGLGLLGSYNEQFF
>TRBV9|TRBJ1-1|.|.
TGTGCCAGCAGCCCTCGAAGAGACAGGAACACTGAAGCTTTCTTT
CASSPRRDRNTEAFF
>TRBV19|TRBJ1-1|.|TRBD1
TGTGCCAGTAGTAGACAGGGAGTCACTGAAGCTTTCTTT
CASSRQGVTEAFF
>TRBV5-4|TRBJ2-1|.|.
TGTGCCAGCACCGGACAGAGCTCCTACAATGAGCAGTTCTTC
CASTGQSSYNEQFF
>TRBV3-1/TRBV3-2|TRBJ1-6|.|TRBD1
TGTGCCAGCAGTCCAGGACAGGCATGGTCGCCCCTCCACTTT
CASSPGQAWSPLHF
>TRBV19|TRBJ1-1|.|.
TGTGCCAGTAAGATAACAGAGGGGGATGCTGAAGCTTTCTTT
CASKITEGDAEAFF
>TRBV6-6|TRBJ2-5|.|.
TGTGCCAGCAGTTACTCGAAATCCGGGACCCAGTACTTC
CASSYSKSGTQYF
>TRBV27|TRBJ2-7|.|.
TGTGCCAGCAGTTTCGGGGTACCCGCCTACGAGCAGTACTTC
CASSFGVPAYEQYF
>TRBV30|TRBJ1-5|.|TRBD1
TGTGCCTGGAGTGGGACAGGGCGAAATCAGCCCCAGCATTTT
CAWSGTGRNQPQHF
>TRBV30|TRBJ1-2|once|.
TGTGCCAGGGGAGGGGCCAGTGGCGTCTACACCTTC
CARGGASGVYTF
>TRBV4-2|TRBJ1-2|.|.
TGTGCCAGCAGCCAAGGACCGGACAGAAACTATGGCTACACCTTC
CASSQGPDRNYGYTF
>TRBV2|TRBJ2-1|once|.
TGTGCCACCGCTTGGGACACAACCAAAAATGAGCAGTTCTTC
CATAWDTTKNEQFF